This T cell receptor beta chain is from a study of blood T cell repertoires in COVID-19. Across the study: COVID-19 samples from acute and convalescent phases originated in the United States, Italy and Spain.

The repertoire was sequenced with immunoSEQ multiplex PCR; TCRdb's copy has only in-frame clones and lacks some. The repertoire holds more than 110,000 clones, with roughly 78% as singletons. The sequenced material came from PBMCs or T cells enriched from blood (not recorded which). This receptor was obtained from a woman in her forties or fifties who had recovered from COVID-19.

CDR3 nucleotide sequence: TGTGCCAGCAGTGACAGAGATAGCACAGATACGCAGTATTTT. Its protein product is CASSDRDSTDTQYF. The J gene is TRBJ2-3, the V gene TRBV6-4; no clear D gene. Germline V gene lookup returns CDR1 MRHNA and CDR2 SNTAGT. Trimming removed 2 bases at V and 0 bases at J, with 6 bases between. CDR3 length: 14 residues.